The clone carrying this TCR beta chain was seen repeatedly, ten times or more. Antigen specificity is unknown. These data are taken from a study of T-cell reconstitution after alpha-beta-depleted transplantation in children. Findings and caveats of the study: After transplant, high TCRbeta diversity at day 60 in some patients arose from surviving recipient T cells and thymic progenitors. Reportedly, roughly two months post-transplant, alpha-beta T cells arose from several hundred expanded graft clones. T-cell counts and diversity were attributed mostly to newly produced T cells one year after transplant.

Germline V gives CDR1 MNHEY, CDR2 SMNVEV (reference sequence). The CDR3 spans 13 residues. Deletions cut 8 bases from V and 2 bases from J, with 12 bases between. Preparing the TCRbeta library involved the use of unique molecular identifiers. TCRdb itself ran the PCR reads through MiXCR, one entry per CDR3 protein. The sample includes over 450,000 distinct CDR3 sequences, roughly a tenth seen only once; the top ten take 2%. Material: PBMCs, obtained before TCRalphabeta/CD19-depleted stem cell transplant. The chain combines TRBV27 with TRBJ1-1, with D perhaps matching TRBD1 (5 bases). This receptor was obtained from a child aged 2-15 years with inherited bone marrow failure, due to receive a stem cell transplant. The CDR3 loop reads CASGPGHNTEAFF. The CDR3 bases are TGTGCCAGCGGACCGGGGCATAACACTGAAGCTTTCTTT.